The T cell receptor beta chain described here comes from a study of identifying expanded T cells in peripheral blood. Study-wide results and limits: Technical replicates showed about 1.2 changed clones; two weeks roughly 16; four weeks 19. Across healthy donors, higher total template counts meant significantly greater approximately two-week count variance.

During the collection period, no donor immune events like infections were recorded. On this clone itself: Its antigen is currently unknown.

Only in-frame clones appear in the TCRdb table, and some are missing; sequencing was by immunoSEQ multiplex PCR. In the table there are tens of thousands of clones, approximately 88% of which are singletons. Trimming took off 5 bases at V and 4 bases at J, with 11 bases between the two ends. CDR1 and CDR2 from the germline V gene are MNHEY and SVGAGI. The CDR3 extends over 14 amino acids. This clonotype was sampled from a person aged 18 to 70 in good health. The sequenced sample was blood. This chain joins TRBV6-5 and TRBJ2-2, with D perhaps matching TRBD2 (5 bases). The CDR3 spells CASSTRPSTGELFF. The CDR3 coding sequence is TGTGCCAGCAGTACTAGGCCGAGCACCGGGGAGCTGTTTTTT.